This T cell receptor beta chain derives from a study of blood T cell repertoires in COVID-19. At the level of the study: PBMCs, B-cell-depleted T cells, or T cells provided the cDNA or gDNA that made up the material.

This CDR3 contains 17 residues. V dropped 4 bases and J dropped 5; count of bases not matched to a gene: 14. CDR1 SGDLS and CDR2 YYNGEE come from the germline V gene. The table came from immunoSEQ multiplex PCR; TCRdb's copy has only in-frame clones and leaves some out. The table lists 150,000 to 200,000 clones, 65% to 90% of them singletons. This receptor was identified in a man between 60 and 75 years old with acute or convalescent COVID-19. Specimen: peripheral blood. V is TRBV9 and J is TRBJ2-5, with 10 bases fitting TRBD2. CDR3 in amino acids: CASSLTSGRAPRETQYF. The CDR3 region has the DNA TGTGCCAGCAGCCTTACGAGCGGGAGGGCCCCAAGGGAGACCCAGTACTTC.